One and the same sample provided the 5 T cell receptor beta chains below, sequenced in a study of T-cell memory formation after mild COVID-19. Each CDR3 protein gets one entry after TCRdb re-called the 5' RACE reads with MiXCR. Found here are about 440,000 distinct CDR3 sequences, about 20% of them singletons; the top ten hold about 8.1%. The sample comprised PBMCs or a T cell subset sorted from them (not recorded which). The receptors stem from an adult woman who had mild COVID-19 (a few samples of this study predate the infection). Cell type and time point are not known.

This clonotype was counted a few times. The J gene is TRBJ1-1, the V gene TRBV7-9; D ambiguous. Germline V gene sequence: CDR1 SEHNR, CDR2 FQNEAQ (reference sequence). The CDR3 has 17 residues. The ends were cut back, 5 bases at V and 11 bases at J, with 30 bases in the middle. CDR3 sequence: CASSPSVGVRSHFRAFF. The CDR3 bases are TGTGCCAGCAGCCCCAGCGTTGGAGTCCGCAGCCATTTTCGGGCTTTCTTT.

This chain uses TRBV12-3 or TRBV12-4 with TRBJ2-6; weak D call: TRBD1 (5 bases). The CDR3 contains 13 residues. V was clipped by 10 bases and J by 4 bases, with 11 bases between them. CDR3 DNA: TGTGCCACTATCAGGGCCGGGGCCAACGTCCTGACTTTC. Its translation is CATIRAGANVLTF.

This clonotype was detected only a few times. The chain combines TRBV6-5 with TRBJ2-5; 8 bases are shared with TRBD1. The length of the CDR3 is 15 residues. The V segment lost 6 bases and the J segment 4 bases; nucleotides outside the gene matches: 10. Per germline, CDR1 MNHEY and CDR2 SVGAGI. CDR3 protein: CASRDGTGTRETQYF. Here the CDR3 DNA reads TGTGCCAGCAGAGACGGGACAGGCACCCGAGAGACCCAGTACTTC.

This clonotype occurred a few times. CDR3 protein: CASSVLSSPNGYTF. Written as DNA, the CDR3 is TGTGCCAGCAGCGTCCTCTCAAGTCCCAATGGCTACACCTTC. The chain uses TRBV3-1 and TRBJ1-2; no firm D call. Trimming took 5 bases from V and 6 from J, leaving 16 bases between them. The length of the CDR3 is 14 residues. Looked up from germline, CDR1 is LGHDT and CDR2 is YNNKEL (reference sequence).

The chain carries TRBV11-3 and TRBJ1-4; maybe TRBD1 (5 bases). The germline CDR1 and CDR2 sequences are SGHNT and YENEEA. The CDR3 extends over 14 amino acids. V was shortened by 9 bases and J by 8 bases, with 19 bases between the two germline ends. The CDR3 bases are TGTGCCAGAAGCAATCCCAGGGAGGAGGAAAAACTGTTTTTT. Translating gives CARSNPREEEKLFF.